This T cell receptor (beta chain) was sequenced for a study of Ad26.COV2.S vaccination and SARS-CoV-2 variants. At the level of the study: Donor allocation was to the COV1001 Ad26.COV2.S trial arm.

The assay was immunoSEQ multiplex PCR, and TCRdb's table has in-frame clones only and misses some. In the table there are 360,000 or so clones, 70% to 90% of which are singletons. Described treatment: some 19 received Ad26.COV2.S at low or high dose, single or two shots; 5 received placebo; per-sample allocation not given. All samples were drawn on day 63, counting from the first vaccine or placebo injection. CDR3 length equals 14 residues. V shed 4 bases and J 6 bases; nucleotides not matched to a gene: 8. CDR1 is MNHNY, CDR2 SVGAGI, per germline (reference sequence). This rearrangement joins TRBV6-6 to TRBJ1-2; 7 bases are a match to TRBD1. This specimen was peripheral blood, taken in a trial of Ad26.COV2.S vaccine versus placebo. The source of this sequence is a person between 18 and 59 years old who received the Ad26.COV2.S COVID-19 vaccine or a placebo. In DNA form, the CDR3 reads TGTGCCAGCAGTTTCCGGGGACAGCAGAATGGCTACACCTTC. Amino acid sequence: CASSFRGQQNGYTF.